The clone carrying this T cell receptor (beta chain) was picked up many times. Its antigen is undetermined. This entry belongs to a study of neurological immune-mediated disorders. Study results and limitations: HTLV-1-associated myelopathy had the most TCR clonal expansion, whereas multiple sclerosis had the least (lower than in healthy controls). The study found no CDR3 amino acid sequences shared by expanded clones across subjects, suggesting private repertoires in all groups.

cDNA was made by 5'RACE with 10-nucleotide random UMIs. TCRdb recomputed calls from the 5' RACE reads with MiXCR, one row per CDR3 protein. The table includes around 30,000 distinct CDR3 sequences, about 4% detected once. The study drew its healthy controls from blood bank volunteers in Maryland, USA. The CDR3 has 13 residues. V was shortened by 3 bases and J by 2 bases, with 8 bases between the two germline ends. The sample was CD4+ T cells from blood. The chain has TRBV12-3 or TRBV12-4 and TRBJ2-7, with a possible D match to TRBD1 (6 bases). This receptor was taken from a woman between 40 and 55 years old in good health. CDR3 bases: TGTGCCAGCAGTTTGTCAGGGGCCTACGAGCAGTACTTC. Amino acid sequence: CASSLSGAYEQYF.